Sequencing of this T cell receptor (beta chain) was carried out in a study of human T cells and chemical hapten exposure. Regarding the study as a whole: It should be noted that donors had alopecia, so their immune response may differ from healthy people's. Versus controls, expanded TCRs had significantly more large CDR3 similarity clusters.

This clonotype came up a few times. Its antigen is unknown. CDR1 is MNHEY, CDR2 SVGAGI, per germline. Trimming took 3 bases from V and 3 from J; bases not matched to a gene: 4. CDR3 size: 14 residues. Time point of the sample: patch test 2, 6 weeks after DPC sensitization. The sample's treatment: therapeutic diphenylcyclopropenone sensitization with weekly scalp DPC. MiXCR, applied by TCRdb to the RACE reads, yields one record per CDR3 protein. The sample carries more than 60,000 distinct CDR3 sequences, 10% recorded once. The receptor comes from a woman between 45 and 60 years old with alopecia areata. Some clones in this sample may be carry-over from other donors' samples. The rearrangement uses TRBV6-5 and TRBJ1-1; 7 bases line up with TRBD1. This specimen consisted of whole blood, obtained in connection with sensitization to the hapten diphenylcyclopropenone (DPC). The CDR3 is CASSYWDSDTEAFF. CDR3 nucleotides: TGTGCCAGCAGTTATTGGGACAGCGACACTGAAGCTTTCTTT.